Each of the 6 T cell receptor beta chains below was sequenced from the same sample in a study of T cell responses to AZD1222 COVID-19 vaccine (dated by TCRdb to 2020 to 2023). Receptor libraries were prepared by the immunoSEQ multiplex PCR assay. TCRdb holds this immuneACCESS table with in-frame rearrangements only. Some clones are missing; in checked studies, unresolved V genes explain under half, and the rest has no known cause. Within this sample are about 140,000 clones, with around 90% of them counted one time only. The ten largest clones represent 1.5% to 2% of the sample. The time point label of this sample denotes: baseline before first vaccination. Sequences were derived from peripheral blood, sampled on day 0 of AZD1222 vaccination. The source of these receptors is an adult in good health.

The gene calls are TRBV7-2 and TRBJ1-1, with D unresolved. V dropped 3 bases and J dropped 1 base, with 6 bases sitting between them. From germline, CDR1 is SGHTA and CDR2 FQGNSA. This CDR3 is built from 13 residues. The CDR3 loop reads CASSLWGNTEAFF. In nucleotides, the CDR3 is TGTGCCAGCAGCTTGTGGGGGAACACTGAAGCTTTCTTT. Based on the CDR3 plus reference TRBV7-2 and TRBJ1-1, the full variable domain is GAGVSQSPSNKVTEKGKDVELRCDPISGHTALYWYRQSLGQGLEFLIYFQGNSAPDKSGLPSDRFSAERTGGSVSTLTIQRTQQEDSAVYLCASSLWGNTEAFFGQGTRLTVV.

The chain joins TRBV19 to TRBJ1-1; TRBD1 is a possible D gene (5 bases). The V gene's germline CDR1 is LNHDA and CDR2 SQIVND (reference sequence). Trimming removed 4 bases at V and 1 base at J, with 13 bases between. The CDR3 has 15 residues. CDR3 region: CASSTHHGANTEAFF. CDR3 sequence (DNA): TGTGCCAGTAGTACCCACCACGGGGCGAACACTGAAGCTTTCTTT.

This clone has just one count. The gene calls are TRBV25-1 and TRBJ1-5; no definite D call. Per germline, CDR1 MGHDK and CDR2 SYGVNS. The CDR3 has 12 residues. Trimming stripped 4 bases from V and 6 bases from J, with 7 bases between. The CDR3 loop is CASSVGIQPQHF. For the CDR3, the DNA is TGTGCCAGCAGTGTAGGGATTCAGCCCCAGCATTTT.

The rearrangement links TRBV28 to TRBJ2-6; 8 bases map to TRBD1. J was trimmed by 2 bases and V by 5 bases; bases with no gene match: 11. Germline V gene data show CDR1 as MDHEN and CDR2 as SYDVKM. The CDR3 extends over 18 amino acids. The CDR3 region is CASSNRQGIVTGANVLTF. The CDR3 nucleotides are TGTGCCAGCAGTAACCGACAGGGGATAGTTACTGGGGCCAACGTCCTGACTTTC.

The V call is TRBV6-2 or TRBV6-3, the J call TRBJ1-5; D might be TRBD1 (6 bases). V was trimmed by 0 bases and J by 0 bases, leaving 9 bases between them. This CDR3 is built from 16 residues. The germline V gene has CDR1 MNHEY and CDR2 SVGEGT. The chain's CDR3 is CASSYSGGGSNQPQHF. In DNA form, the CDR3 reads TGTGCCAGCAGTTACTCGGGAGGGGGTAGCAATCAGCCCCAGCATTTT.

J is TRBJ1-5 and V is TRBV7-2, with TRBD1 matching over 9 bases. This CDR3 has 15 amino acids. Germline assignment: CDR1 SGHTA and CDR2 FQGNSA. The V and J ends lost 4 bases and 2 bases, in that order; junction bases with no gene match: 3. CDR3 in amino acids: CASSWGQGGNQPQHF. DNA of the CDR3: TGTGCCAGCAGCTGGGGACAGGGCGGCAATCAGCCCCAGCATTTT.